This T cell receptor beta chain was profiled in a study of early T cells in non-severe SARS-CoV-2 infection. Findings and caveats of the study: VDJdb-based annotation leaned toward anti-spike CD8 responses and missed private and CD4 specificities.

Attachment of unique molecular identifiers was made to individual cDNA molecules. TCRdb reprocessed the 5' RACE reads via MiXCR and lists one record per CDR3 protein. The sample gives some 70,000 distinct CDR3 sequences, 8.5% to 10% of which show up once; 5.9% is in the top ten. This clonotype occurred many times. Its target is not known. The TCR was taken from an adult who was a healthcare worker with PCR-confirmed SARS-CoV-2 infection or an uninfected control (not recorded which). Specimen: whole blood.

The CDR3 nucleotides are TGTGCCAGCAGCCATAGCGGGAGGGCCCGTGAGACCCAGTACTTC. Amino acid sequence: CASSHSGRARETQYF. The gene calls are TRBV7-2 and TRBJ2-5; 11 bases map to TRBD2. From germline, CDR1 is SGHTA and CDR2 FQGNSA. CDR3 length equals 15 residues. V dropped 5 bases and J dropped 5; count of bases not matched to a gene: 7.